A selection of T cell receptor beta chains follows, all from one sample in a study of identical twins. Via MiXCR, TCRdb re-called the 5' RACE reads, giving one row per CDR3 protein. The sample lists roughly 470,000 distinct CDR3 sequences; roughly an eighth were seen once. The sample was also reused in another study, on yellow fever vaccine responses in identical twins.

Sequencing was done on a sample of CD4+ T cells sorted from blood. All receptors derive from a woman younger than 30 in good health. Both conserved end residues are part of each CDR3. The D gene is left open where the match is weak. Expanded clones are given a class, and other clones once, few, many or no size at all.

>TRBD1|TRBJ2-1|TRBV11-3|few
TGTGCCAGCAGCTTAGGGGGACAGGGGGCGCGGAATGAGCAGTTCTTC
CASSLGGQGARNEQFF
>TRBD2|TRBJ2-2|TRBV5-1|few
TGCGCCAGCAGCTTGGCCGATAGCGGGAGGGCGAACACCGGGGAGCTGTTTTTT
CASSLADSGRANTGELFF
>TRBD1|TRBJ2-7|TRBV6-2/TRBV6-3|few
TGTGCCAGCAGACGAGGACAGGGGGCCTCCTACGAGCAGTACTTC
CASRRGQGASYEQYF
>-|TRBJ1-5|TRBV20-1|few
TGCAGTGCTAGAGATCAGACAGCGAATCAGCCCCAGCATTTT
CSARDQTANQPQHF
>-|TRBJ1-1|TRBV25-1|-
TGTGCCAGCAGTGGATTGGGGGTCGCTGAAGCTTTCTTT
CASSGLGVAEAFF
>TRBD2|TRBJ2-1|TRBV29-1|-
TGCAGCGTTGGACTAGCGGGAGGGCCGACCTACAATGAGCAGTTCTTC
CSVGLAGGPTYNEQFF
>-|TRBJ1-4|TRBV2|-
TGTGCCAGCATTCCCGGACGGACTGAAAAACTGTTTTTT
CASIPGRTEKLFF
>-|TRBJ2-3|TRBV4-2|-
TGTGCCAGCAGCCAAGATTCCACTAGCTTCAGTACGCAGTATTTT
CASSQDSTSFSTQYF
>-|TRBJ2-5|TRBV20-1|-
TGCAGTGCTAAGGGTAAAGAGACCCAGTACTTC
CSAKGKETQYF
>TRBD2|TRBJ2-5|TRBV7-2|-
TGTGCCAGCAGTCGGGGAGGGTTGGTTAGGACCCAGTACTTC
CASSRGGLVRTQYF
>-|TRBJ2-1|TRBV29-1|-
TGCAGCGTCGGTGAAGGGGATGAGCAGTTCTTC
CSVGEGDEQFF
>-|TRBJ1-2|TRBV5-1|-
TGCGCCAGCAGCTACAACCCCAGGGCGAACTATGGCTACACCTTC
CASSYNPRANYGYTF